These 18 T cell receptor beta chains share one sample of origin, sequenced in a study of cytomegalovirus exposure and HLA in healthy donors. A multiplex PCR was run with 60 Vbeta primers and 13 Jbeta primers. Data came from immunoSEQ multiplex PCR; TCRdb stores just in-frame clones and leaves some out. The table includes 130,000 or so clones, 75% detected once. Input material: PBMCs. The receptors originated from a woman aged 40 to 50 in good health and CMV-seropositive.

The V and J genes are TRBV6-5 and TRBJ2-5; 7 bases agree with TRBD2. The CDR3 has 15 residues. Looked up from germline, CDR1 is MNHEY and CDR2 is SVGAGI. Trimming at V came to 6 bases and at J to 5 bases, leaving 12 bases not matched to a gene. CDR3 coding DNA: TGTGCCAGCAGCCGATCCCGACTAGCATGGGAGACCCAGTACTTC. This encodes CASSRSRLAWETQYF.

The CDR3 protein is CASSLVSHTYGYTF. CDR3 DNA: TGTGCCAGCAGCTTGGTTAGCCATACCTATGGCTACACCTTC. This chain joins TRBV7-9 and TRBJ1-2, with D uncertain. The CDR3 loop spans 14 amino acids. V lost 3 bases and J 4 bases, leaving 12 bases between the germline ends. Germline V gene data show CDR1 as SEHNR and CDR2 as FQNEAQ (reference sequence).

The chain is built from TRBV7-8 and TRBJ2-7, with D unclear. This CDR3 has 13 residues. Per the germline V gene, CDR1 is SGHVS and CDR2 is FQNEAQ. V lost 1 base, J lost 2 bases, and 6 bases lay in between. As DNA, the CDR3 is TGTGCCAGCAGCTTAGGGAGAACCTACGAGCAGTACTTC. Translated, it gives CASSLGRTYEQYF.

The rearrangement uses TRBV19 and TRBJ1-1; 7 nucleotides match TRBD1. Looked up from germline, CDR1 is LNHDA and CDR2 is SQIVND (reference sequence). V gave up 5 bases and J gave up 5 bases; unmatched junction bases: 8. CDR3 length equals 14 residues. CDR3 protein: CASSLPAGGTEAFF. The CDR3 DNA follows: TGTGCCAGTAGTCTCCCCGCAGGGGGAACTGAAGCTTTCTTT.

This chain uses TRBV16 with TRBJ2-2, with no clear D. The CDR3 spans 14 residues. From germline, CDR1 is KGHSY and CDR2 FQNENV. The V gene lost 0 bases and the J gene lost 6 bases, with 8 bases spanning the gap. CDR3 sequence (DNA): TGTGCCAGCAGCCAATCCACAGCCGCCGGGGAGCTGTTTTTT. It specifies CASSQSTAAGELFF.

The gene calls are TRBV5-6 and TRBJ2-7, with 8 bases that match TRBD1. This CDR3 has 15 amino acids. The germline V gene encodes CDR1 SGHDT and CDR2 YYEEEE. The trim removed 1 base at V and 2 bases at J, leaving 5 bases unmatched. The CDR3 reads CASSLSGGGAYEQYF. The CDR3, as DNA: TGTGCCAGCAGCTTGTCAGGGGGCGGCGCCTACGAGCAGTACTTC.

In this sample, this clone turned up once. The chain recombines TRBV30 with TRBJ1-4; 7 nucleotides agree with TRBD1. The CDR3 spans 16 residues. Germline loops: CDR1 GTSNPN, CDR2 SVGIG (reference sequence). The V segment lost 1 base and the J segment 3 bases; nucleotides outside the gene matches: 8. CDR3 sequence: CAWSGTLTGSNEKLFF. Here the CDR3 DNA reads TGTGCCTGGAGTGGGACCCTGACAGGGTCTAATGAAAAACTGTTTTTT.

The chain links TRBV9 to TRBJ2-2, with TRBD2 matching 9 bases. The junction had 11 bases not matched to a gene; V was cut back by 5 bases and J by 0 bases. Looked up from germline, CDR1 is SGDLS and CDR2 is YYNGEE. There are 18 residues in the CDR3. The CDR3 is CASSLSPVAGANTGELFF. The CDR3 DNA follows: TGTGCCAGCAGTCTATCCCCCGTAGCGGGAGCGAACACCGGGGAGCTGTTTTTT.

V is TRBV5-6 and J is TRBJ2-1; D is unresolved. Looked up from germline, CDR1 is SGHDT and CDR2 is YYEEEE. CDR3 length: 12 residues. Between the trimmed V and J ends, which lost 10 bases and 9 bases, there was a span of 17 bases. The CDR3 here is CASSGDASEQFF. CDR3 nucleotide sequence: TGTGCCTCTTCCGGTGATGCGAGTGAGCAGTTCTTC.

The V call is TRBV6-6, the J call TRBJ2-7, with 10 bases fitting TRBD2. Germline loops: CDR1 MNHNY, CDR2 SVGAGI (reference sequence). The CDR3 covers 15 residues. V shed 4 bases and J 3 bases; nucleotides not matched to a gene: 6. This chain's CDR3 is CASSSQLAGSYEQYF. The CDR3 DNA reads as TGTGCCAGCAGTTCCCAACTAGCGGGAAGCTACGAGCAGTACTTC.

The chain couples TRBV7-2 to TRBJ1-5; tentative D call: TRBD1 (5 bases). The CDR3 is 15 residues long. Germline values: CDR1 SGHTA, CDR2 FQGNSA. The V and J ends lost 6 bases and 4 bases respectively, with 16 bases between them. The CDR3 sequence is CASSPGGGGNQPQHF. The CDR3 nucleotides read TGTGCCAGCAGTCCGGGGGGTGGGGGGAATCAGCCCCAGCATTTT.

The rearrangement uses TRBV6-1 and TRBJ1-5; D remains ambiguous. This CDR3 has 13 residues. Trimming took 4 bases from V and 7 from J, leaving 11 bases between them. Per germline, CDR1 MNHNS and CDR2 SASEGT. CDR3 DNA: TGTGCCAGCAGTGGCTACTCGTCACAGCCCCAGCATTTT. This codes for CASSGYSSQPQHF.

V is TRBV10-3 and J is TRBJ2-5; maybe TRBD1 (5 bases). Germline CDR1 reads ENHRY; CDR2 reads SYGVKD. Trimming shortened V by 6 bases and J by 1 base, and 15 bases separated the two germline ends. CDR3 size: 15 residues. DNA of the CDR3: TGTGCCATCAGGGCAAGGGGAACGGGCCAAGAGACCCAGTACTTC. This codes for CAIRARGTGQETQYF.

The V call is TRBV28, the J call TRBJ2-7; 8 nucleotides match TRBD1. Germline CDR1 and CDR2: MDHEN and SYDVKM. CDR3 length: 15 amino acids. The V gene end was trimmed by 5 bases and the J gene end by 3 bases; junction bases not matched to a gene: 9. CDR3 loop: CASSPGQGLIYEQYF. DNA of the CDR3: TGTGCCAGCAGTCCAGGACAGGGCCTCATCTACGAGCAGTACTTC.

The chain combines TRBV5-1 with TRBJ2-1; possible D gene TRBD1, 6 bases. CDR1 is SGHRS, CDR2 YFSETQ, per germline. The germline V and J ends were trimmed by 4 bases and 1 base, with 15 bases remaining between them. The CDR3 consists of 16 residues. The CDR3 region is CASSLTGRSSYNEQFF. CDR3 nucleotides: TGCGCCAGCAGCCTTACAGGGCGGTCATCCTACAATGAGCAGTTCTTC.

This chain links TRBV6-5 with TRBJ2-7; 15 bases are a match to TRBD2. Germline trimming cut 7 bases from V and 7 bases from J; bases unmatched to any gene: 5. Germline assignment: CDR1 MNHEY and CDR2 SVGAGI. CDR3 length: 14 residues. DNA of the CDR3: TGTGCCAGCACTGGACTAGCGGGAGGGCGGGAGCAGTACTTC. Protein product: CASTGLAGGREQYF.

The V call is TRBV5-1, the J call TRBJ2-4, with 11 bases aligning to TRBD2. The J segment lost 0 bases and the V segment lost 0 bases, leaving 8 bases of the junction unmatched. Germline-derived CDR1 and CDR2 are SGHRS and YFSETQ. CDR3 length equals 19 residues. CDR3 sequence reads: CASSLGPRLAGLAKNIQYF. DNA of the CDR3: TGCGCCAGCAGCTTGGGTCCCCGACTAGCGGGATTAGCCAAAAACATTCAGTACTTC. Based on the CDR3 plus reference TRBV5-1 and TRBJ2-4, the full variable domain is KAGVTQTPRYLIKTRGQQVTLSCSPISGHRSVSWYQQTPGQGLQFLFEYFSETQRNKGNFPGRFSGRQFSNSRSEMNVSTLELGDSALYLCASSLGPRLAGLAKNIQYFGAGTRLSVL.

The genes are TRBV5-1 and TRBJ1-1; TRBD1 matches 8 bases. Germline assignment: CDR1 SGHRS and CDR2 YFSETQ. Trimming at V came to 3 bases and at J to 7 bases, leaving 5 bases not matched to a gene. The CDR3 consists of 13 residues. CDR3 DNA sequence: TGCGCCAGCAGCTCGCAGGGGGCTGGTGAAGCTTTCTTT. This codes for CASSSQGAGEAFF.